The 30 T cell receptor beta chains listed next were all sequenced from one sample in a study of T cell responses to AZD1222 COVID-19 vaccine. Method: immunoSEQ multiplex PCR; TCRdb's copy keeps in-frame clones and lacks some. The top ten clones hold roughly 15% of a sample with 130,000 to 150,000 clones, 88% of them seen once. This specimen consisted of peripheral blood, obtained on day 0 of AZD1222 vaccination. The receptors come from an adult in good health.

J is TRBJ2-7 and V is TRBV5-4; perhaps D is TRBD1 or TRBD2 (6 bases each). Germline V gives CDR1 SGHNT, CDR2 YYREEE (reference sequence). The CDR3 extends over 13 amino acids. V shed 5 bases and J shed 2 bases, with 11 bases lying between them. The CDR3 DNA is TGTGCCAGCAGGGGGCGGGACACCTACGAGCAGTACTTC. Its protein product is CASRGRDTYEQYF. Full variable domain (remainder filled in from reference TRBV5-4 and TRBJ2-7): ETGVTQSPTHLIKTRGQQVTLRCSSQSGHNTVSWYQQALGQGPQFIFQYYREEENGRGNFPPRFSGLQFPNYSSELNVNALELDDSALYLCASRGRDTYEQYFGPGTRLTVT.

The chain carries TRBV12-5 and TRBJ1-1; maybe TRBD1 (6 bases). Germline lookup yields CDR1 LGHNT and CDR2 FRNRAP. There are 15 residues in the CDR3. Trimming cost V 3 bases and J 3 bases, with 14 bases left between them. As DNA, the CDR3 is TGTGCTAGTGGTTTAGGGAAGGGGGGGCACACTGAAGCTTTCTTT. Encoded protein: CASGLGKGGHTEAFF. The full variable domain, its missing parts supplied by reference TRBV12-5 and TRBJ1-1, is DARVTQTPRHKVTEMGQEVTMRCQPILGHNTVFWYRQTMMQGLELLAYFRNRAPLDDSGMPKDRFSAEMPDATLATLKIQPSEPRDSAVYFCASGLGKGGHTEAFFGQGTRLTVV.

V gene TRBV9 combines with J gene TRBJ1-5, with D unclear. This CDR3 has 15 amino acids. Trimming cost V 9 bases and J 6 bases, with 22 bases left between them. CDR1 is SGDLS and CDR2 is YYNGEE in the germline V gene. The CDR3 spells CAITFMDCRIQPQHF. In nucleotides, the CDR3 is TGTGCCATCACATTTATGGATTGTCGGATTCAGCCCCAGCATTTT.

The rearrangement joins TRBV11-2 to TRBJ2-1; D not certain. The CDR3 loop spans 16 amino acids. V lost 1 base to trimming and J lost 5 bases, with 15 bases between them. In germline, CDR1 is SGHAT, CDR2 FQNNGV. The CDR3 DNA sequence: TGTGCCAGCAGCTTAGGGAGTCTAACAACGAACAATGAGCAGTTCTTC. It translates to CASSLGSLTTNNEQFF.

This chain uses TRBV7-3 with TRBJ2-1; 13 bases fit TRBD2. V lost 5 bases to trimming and J lost 4 bases; unmatched junction nucleotides: 5. The CDR3 spans 16 residues. Germline CDR1 reads SGHTA; CDR2 reads FQGTGA. CDR3 nucleotide sequence: TGTGCCAGCAGCCAGGGACTAGCGGGGATATACAATGAGCAGTTCTTC. As protein: CASSQGLAGIYNEQFF.

The chain recombines TRBV27 with TRBJ1-5, with a weak D call TRBD1 (6 bases). Trimming removed 2 bases at V and 0 bases at J, with 11 bases between. The V gene's germline CDR1 is MNHEY and CDR2 SMNVEV (reference sequence). The CDR3 has 16 amino acids. CDR3: CASSLGTRYSNQPQHF. The CDR3 region has the DNA TGTGCCAGCAGTTTAGGGACACGTTATAGCAATCAGCCCCAGCATTTT.

The chain employs TRBV11-2 and TRBJ2-3; TRBD2 matches at 10 bases. The CDR3 runs 19 residues. Germline V gives CDR1 SGHAT, CDR2 FQNNGV. J gave up 0 bases and V 5 bases, and 14 bases lay outside the gene matches. CDR3 residues: CASSPKLGASGGSTDTQYF. The CDR3 bases are TGTGCCAGCAGCCCCAAACTTGGTGCTAGCGGGGGTAGCACAGATACGCAGTATTTT.

This rearrangement joins TRBV18 to TRBJ1-2; D not resolved. CDR3 length equals 14 residues. Trimming stripped 3 bases from V and 8 bases from J, with 16 bases between. Germline CDR1 KGHSH, CDR2 LQKENI. The CDR3 DNA reads TGTGCCAGCTCACCCGCCCCGGACGCACGGGGCTACACCTTC. The encoded protein is CASSPAPDARGYTF.

The CDR3 DNA follows: TGTGCCAGCGGGAGCAGCCAAGAGACCCAGTACTTC. It translates to CASGSSQETQYF. The chain employs TRBV6-6 and TRBJ2-5; maybe TRBD2 (5 bases). CDR1 is MNHNY, CDR2 SVGAGI, per germline (reference sequence). This CDR3 region has 12 residues. Trimming removed 8 bases at V and 1 base at J, with 8 bases between.

J is TRBJ1-1 and V is TRBV3-1 (or the pseudogene TRBV3-2); 7 nucleotides line up with TRBD1. The CDR3 has 15 amino acids. Per the germline V gene, CDR1 is LGHDT and CDR2 is YNNKEL (reference sequence). V lost 1 base to trimming and J lost 6 bases; unmatched junction nucleotides: 8. CDR3 region: CASSQGGGQFAEAFF. CDR3 nucleotide sequence: TGTGCCAGCAGCCAAGGAGGGGGCCAGTTCGCTGAAGCTTTCTTT.

The rearrangement links TRBV11-1 to TRBJ2-2; D possibly uses TRBD1 or TRBD2 (6 bases each). Germline loops: CDR1 SGHAT, CDR2 FQDESV (reference sequence). Trimming pared 3 bases from V and 6 bases from J, leaving 11 bases between. This CDR3 is built from 14 residues. CDR3 in DNA: TGTGCCAGCAGCTTCGGGGGCGGCGCCGGGGAGCTGTTTTTT. This codes for CASSFGGGAGELFF.

The chain links TRBV15 to TRBJ1-5; D gene ambiguous. The CDR3 length is 14 residues. V lost 5 bases and J 0 bases, leaving 8 bases between the germline ends. Germline CDR1 LNHNV, CDR2 YYDKDF (reference sequence). The CDR3 coding sequence is TGTGCCACCAGCCGCGACGTTAGCAATCAGCCCCAGCATTTT. Translation gives CATSRDVSNQPQHF.

This clone was seen only once. CDR3 in DNA: TGTGCCAGCTCACCACCTCTAGCGGGGGCCTACGAGCAGTACTTC. Amino acid sequence: CASSPPLAGAYEQYF. V gene TRBV18 combines with J gene TRBJ2-7; 10 bases are a match to TRBD2. J was trimmed by 2 bases and V by 0 bases; bases with no gene match: 1. Germline CDR1 is KGHSH and CDR2 is LQKENI. CDR3 length: 15 residues.

The CDR3 sequence: CASSSIVGVGELFF. CDR3 DNA sequence: TGTGCCAGCAGTTCTATAGTAGGTGTCGGGGAGCTGTTTTTT. This chain links TRBV7-2 with TRBJ2-2; no clear D gene. Trimming left V 6 bases short and J 7 bases short, with 15 bases between. Germline V gene lookup returns CDR1 SGHTA and CDR2 FQGNSA. There are 14 residues in the CDR3.

The chain employs TRBV5-6 and TRBJ1-5; 9 bases fit TRBD1. In germline, CDR1 is SGHDT, CDR2 YYEEEE. The CDR3 spans 15 residues. V lost 3 bases and J lost 3; bases outside the gene matches: 4. CDR3 residues: CASSWRDRDNQPQHF. The CDR3 region has the DNA TGTGCCAGCAGCTGGCGGGACAGGGACAATCAGCCCCAGCATTTT.

This chain joins TRBV2 and TRBJ1-6; tentatively, D is TRBD1 (5 bases). V lost 8 bases, J lost 5 bases, and 10 bases lay in between. This CDR3 is built from 13 residues. Germline loops: CDR1 SNHLY, CDR2 FYNNEI. The CDR3 DNA is TGTGCCAGCCGGGGGGAAAATAATTCACCCCTCCACTTT. This sequence encodes CASRGENNSPLHF.

J is TRBJ1-1 and V is TRBV4-2; no clear D gene. In germline, CDR1 is LGHNA, CDR2 YNFKEQ. V was cut by 1 base and J by 1 base, with 10 bases left in between. This CDR3 region has 15 residues. For the CDR3, the DNA is TGTGCCAGCAGCCAAGTCGGGGAATCGAACACTGAAGCTTTCTTT. Its protein product is CASSQVGESNTEAFF.

This clone occurred a few times. The chain combines TRBV7-2 with TRBJ2-7; D assignment may be TRBD1 or TRBD2 (5 bases each). Germline loops: CDR1 SGHTA, CDR2 FQGNSA. The CDR3 is made up of 15 amino acids. V gave up 6 bases and J gave up 6 bases, with 21 bases separating them. Written as DNA, the CDR3 is TGTGCCAGCAGACCCGCACGGGACGGGGAGCGCGAGCAGTACTTC. Protein: CASRPARDGEREQYF.

This clone was seen a single time. The chain uses TRBV6-5 and TRBJ2-3; D is uncertain. The CDR3 is 15 residues long. The V gene's germline CDR1 is MNHEY and CDR2 SVGAGI. V lost 1 base and J lost 2, with 10 bases in between. DNA for the CDR3: TGTGCCAGCAGTTACTTATACGGACCCACAGATACGCAGTATTTT. Translated: CASSYLYGPTDTQYF.

The V call is TRBV6-5, the J call TRBJ1-3; 10 bases match TRBD1. There are 15 residues in the CDR3. V shed 8 bases and J 3 bases; nucleotides not matched to a gene: 7. Germline V lookup: CDR1 MNHEY, CDR2 SVGAGI. This CDR3 is CASHRDRGGGNTIYF. The CDR3 coding sequence is TGTGCCAGCCACCGGGACAGGGGTGGTGGAAACACCATATATTTT.

The chain employs TRBV15 and TRBJ1-1; possible D gene TRBD1, 5 bases. The CDR3 has 15 amino acids. The V end lost 6 bases, the J end lost 3 bases, and 17 bases lay between the germline ends. CDR1 LNHNV and CDR2 YYDKDF come from the germline V gene (reference sequence). The CDR3 DNA follows: TGTGCCACCAGTTCCAGACAGACGGGGGACACTGAAGCTTTCTTT. It yields the protein CATSSRQTGDTEAFF.

The V gene is TRBV27, the J gene TRBJ2-3; perhaps TRBD1 as D (6 bases). The germline CDR1 and CDR2 sequences are MNHEY and SMNVEV (reference sequence). The CDR3 runs 16 residues. The germline V and J ends were trimmed by 6 bases and 0 bases, with 16 bases remaining between them. CDR3 residues: CASSSLGATSTDTQYF. In nucleotides, the CDR3 is TGTGCCAGCAGCTCGCTGGGGGCAACTAGCACAGATACGCAGTATTTT.

This chain joins TRBV6-1 and TRBJ1-5, with D possibly being TRBD1 (6 bases). Between the trimmed V and J ends, which lost 2 bases and 5 bases, there was a span of 16 bases. Germline CDR1 reads MNHNS; CDR2 reads SASEGT. The CDR3 loop spans 16 amino acids. Here the CDR3 DNA reads TGTGCCAGCAGTGAACAAACAGGGTTTCCTTATCAGCCCCAGCATTTT. It specifies CASSEQTGFPYQPQHF.

Details on this clone: Within the sample, other DNA sequences also encode this same CDR3. V usage is TRBV28 and J usage is TRBJ1-5; possible D gene TRBD1, 6 bases. Germline loops: CDR1 MDHEN, CDR2 SYDVKM. V lost 5 bases and J 0 bases, leaving 8 bases between the germline ends. The CDR3 contains 14 residues. CDR3 sequence reads: CASSKGGSNQPQHF. The CDR3 nucleotides read TGTGCCAGCAGTAAGGGGGGTAGCAATCAGCCCCAGCATTTT.

The chain is built from TRBV9 and TRBJ2-3; D not certain. Between the trimmed V and J ends, which lost 3 bases and 3 bases, there was a span of 5 bases. Germline lookup yields CDR1 SGDLS and CDR2 YYNGEE. The CDR3 is 12 amino acids. CDR3 in amino acids: CASSGWTDTQYF. In DNA form, the CDR3 reads TGTGCCAGCAGCGGGTGGACAGATACGCAGTATTTT.

The rearrangement links TRBV14 to TRBJ2-7, with TRBD1 matching over 7 bases. Losses at the gene ends were 4 bases for V and 2 bases for J; bases not matched to a gene: 5. The CDR3 loop spans 14 amino acids. The V gene's germline CDR1 is SGHDN and CDR2 FVKESK. CDR3 region: CASSLTGQTYEQYF. The CDR3 DNA is TGTGCCAGCAGCCTTACGGGACAGACCTACGAGCAGTACTTC. The full variable domain, its missing parts supplied by reference TRBV14 and TRBJ2-7, is EAGVTQFPSHSVIEKGQTVTLRCDPISGHDNLYWYRRVMGKEIKFLLHFVKESKQDESGMPNNRFLAERTGGTYSTLKVQPAELEDSGVYFCASSLTGQTYEQYFGPGTRLTVT.

Written as DNA, the CDR3 is TGCGCCAGCAGCCGATTGGCTGGGACTCAGAACACCGGGGAGCTGTTTTTT. Translation: CASSRLAGTQNTGELFF. The chain employs TRBV5-1 and TRBJ2-2; tentative D call: TRBD2 (6 bases). Trimming stripped 4 bases from V and 1 base from J, with 17 bases between. The CDR3 covers 17 residues. Germline lookup yields CDR1 SGHRS and CDR2 YFSETQ. The whole variable domain, remainder taken from reference TRBV5-1 and TRBJ2-2, is KAGVTQTPRYLIKTRGQQVTLSCSPISGHRSVSWYQQTPGQGLQFLFEYFSETQRNKGNFPGRFSGRQFSNSRSEMNVSTLELGDSALYLCASSRLAGTQNTGELFFGEGSRLTVL.

The chain has TRBV23-1 and TRBJ1-2; D not certain. TRBV23-1 is assigned to the ORF class and has an uncertain function. The CDR3 is 13 amino acids. V lost 7 bases and J lost 3, with 12 bases in between. The DNA of the CDR3 is TGCGCCAGCAACGAGCCGAGAGACTATGGCTACACCTTC. Its translation: CASNEPRDYGYTF.

The V call is TRBV9, the J call TRBJ1-5; possibly TRBD1 for D (5 bases). V was clipped by 0 bases and J by 4 bases, with 14 bases between them. This CDR3 region has 16 residues. CDR1 is SGDLS and CDR2 is YYNGEE in the germline V gene. CDR3 sequence (DNA): TGTGCCAGCAGCGTAGATCCAGGGCCAGGGAATCAGCCCCAGCATTTT. It specifies CASSVDPGPGNQPQHF.

This rearrangement joins TRBV6-5 to TRBJ2-1; 8 bases align to TRBD1. Losses at the gene ends were 4 bases for V and 10 bases for J; bases not matched to a gene: 9. The CDR3 is 14 residues long. From germline, CDR1 is MNHEY and CDR2 SVGAGI. The CDR3 DNA reads as TGTGCCAGCAGTTTCGACAGGGGAGAGACGGAGCAGTTCTTC. Amino acid sequence: CASSFDRGETEQFF.